This is a list of T cell receptor beta chains from one sample in a study of shared clonotypes between healthy human individuals. Using immunoSEQ multiplex PCR, the repertoire was profiled, and TCRdb retains in-frame clones only, with some absent. The sample carries about 1.5 million clones, 95% to 99% recorded once. The sequenced sample was naive CD4+ T cells sorted from blood. These receptors were taken from a man aged 25-45 years in good health. The CDR3 runs from the conserved cysteine through the conserved F or W. D genes are given only for firm matches. Size values are once, few and many counts, or a class for expanded clones, and some rows have none.

d_gene	v_gene	j_gene	abundance	CDR3aa	CDR3nt
NA	TRBV9	TRBJ2-5	NA	CASSARGETQYF	TGTGCCAGCAGCGCCAGAGGGGAGACCCAGTACTTC
TRBD2	TRBV19	TRBJ2-1	NA	CATKRTSGSPNEQFF	TGTGCCACCAAGAGGACTAGCGGGAGCCCAAATGAGCAGTTCTTC
NA	TRBV29-1	TRBJ2-7	NA	CSVAGTQNYEQYF	TGCAGCGTTGCAGGGACACAAAACTACGAGCAGTACTTC
NA	TRBV5-8	TRBJ1-3	NA	CASSLYRDGNTIYF	TGTGCCAGCAGCTTGTACAGGGACGGAAACACCATATATTTT
NA	TRBV4-3	TRBJ2-5	NA	CASSQEYKTVQETQYF	TGCGCCAGCAGCCAAGAGTATAAGACAGTACAAGAGACCCAGTACTTC
NA	TRBV5-5	TRBJ1-4	NA	CASSLVARGEEKLFF	TGTGCCAGCAGCTTGGTGGCCAGGGGTGAAGAAAAACTGTTTTTT
TRBD1	TRBV15	TRBJ2-1	NA	CATSREGQGGNEQFF	TGTGCCACCAGCAGAGAGGGACAGGGTGGGAATGAGCAGTTCTTC
NA	TRBV29-1	TRBJ1-3	NA	CSVTGTSGNTIYF	TGCAGCGTTACCGGGACATCTGGAAACACCATATATTTT
NA	TRBV9	TRBJ1-3	NA	CASSVQGMGNTIYF	TGTGCCAGCAGCGTTCAGGGGATGGGAAACACCATATATTTT
TRBD1	TRBV2	TRBJ2-6	NA	CASSAGGPGSSRGGANVLTF	TGTGCCAGCAGCGCAGGGGGACCAGGGAGTTCACGTGGTGGGGCCAACGTCCTGACTTTC
TRBD1	TRBV14	TRBJ1-2	NA	CASSQHRDRGQVGYGYTF	TGTGCCAGCAGCCAACACCGGGACAGGGGGCAAGTAGGCTATGGCTACACCTTC
TRBD2	TRBV18	TRBJ2-1	NA	CASSGTRTYNEQFF	TGTGCCAGCTCTGGGACTAGAACCTACAATGAGCAGTTCTTC
NA	TRBV5-1	TRBJ2-7	NA	CASSTRDHNEQYF	TGCGCCAGCAGCACCCGGGATCACAACGAGCAGTACTTC
TRBD2	TRBV5-4	TRBJ2-1	NA	CASSLARLAGANEQFF	TGTGCCAGCAGCTTGGCCAGGCTAGCGGGAGCTAATGAGCAGTTCTTC
NA	TRBV10-2	TRBJ2-7	NA	CASSESLVNGWGYEQYF	TGCGCCAGCAGTGAGTCACTAGTGAACGGATGGGGATACGAGCAGTACTTC
TRBD1	TRBV6-1	TRBJ1-5	NA	CASSRSGTGNQPQHF	TGTGCCAGCAGTCGGTCCGGGACAGGTAATCAGCCCCAGCATTTT
NA	TRBV10-2	TRBJ1-1	NA	CASAGQLFSRAFF	TGCGCCAGCGCTGGTCAGTTATTTTCTCGAGCTTTCTTT
NA	TRBV5-1	TRBJ2-5	NA	CASSLGLGTRDTQYF	TGCGCCAGCAGCTTAGGGCTCGGCACAAGAGATACCCAGTACTTC
TRBD2	TRBV7-9	TRBJ2-7	NA	CASSHRGQRESHEQYF	TGTGCCAGCAGCCACCGGGGTCAGCGGGAGTCGCACGAGCAGTACTTC
NA	TRBV19	TRBJ2-4	NA	CASSSLQGTIAKNIQYF	TGTGCCAGTAGTAGCTTACAGGGGACTATAGCCAAAAACATTCAGTACTTC
TRBD1	TRBV28	TRBJ2-5	NA	CASTGVGWTGKKETQYF	TGTGCCAGCACCGGGGTAGGATGGACAGGGAAAAAAGAGACCCAGTACTTC
TRBD1	TRBV7-6	TRBJ2-7	NA	CASSQGQASYEQYF	TGTGCCAGCAGCCAAGGACAGGCCTCCTACGAGCAGTACTTC
TRBD1	TRBV19	TRBJ2-3	NA	CASNGRGRTDTQYF	TGTGCCAGTAATGGCAGGGGGCGCACAGATACGCAGTATTTT
NA	TRBV6-1	TRBJ2-2	NA	CASRAHLPGELFF	TGTGCCAGCCGGGCCCACCTCCCCGGGGAGCTGTTTTTT
TRBD2	TRBV7-2	TRBJ2-1	NA	CASSLKAGALNEQFF	TGTGCCAGCAGCTTAAAAGCGGGAGCTCTCAATGAGCAGTTCTTC
NA	TRBV4-3	TRBJ1-2	NA	CASSQGVRTEAVGYTF	TGCGCCAGCAGCCAAGGGGTCCGGACAGAGGCCGTTGGCTACACCTTC
NA	TRBV5-1	TRBJ2-1	NA	CASSLNVRSGNNEQFF	TGCGCCAGCAGCTTGAATGTAAGAAGCGGTAACAATGAGCAGTTCTTC
NA	TRBV6-1	TRBJ1-3	NA	CASDQGWGNTIYF	TGTGCCAGCGACCAGGGTTGGGGAAACACCATATATTTT
NA	TRBV7-8	TRBJ1-1	NA	CASSLALPVEAFF	TGTGCCAGCAGCTTAGCGCTCCCAGTTGAAGCTTTCTTT
NA	TRBV30	TRBJ1-2	NA	CAWRDAAKYGYTF	TGTGCCTGGAGAGATGCCGCAAAGTATGGCTACACCTTC
NA	TRBV5-4	TRBJ1-2	NA	CASSLVGGRNYGYTF	TGTGCCAGCAGCTTGGTCGGAGGGAGAAACTATGGCTACACCTTC
TRBD1	TRBV5-1	TRBJ1-2	NA	CASRRTGALDYGYTF	TGCGCCAGCAGAAGGACAGGGGCGCTTGACTATGGCTACACCTTC
NA	TRBV9	TRBJ2-3	NA	CASSLSTDTQYF	TGTGCCAGCAGCCTTTCGACAGATACGCAGTATTTT
NA	TRBV5-1	TRBJ2-1	NA	CASSLAVVQRNNEQFF	TGCGCCAGCAGCTTGGCCGTTGTGCAAAGAAACAATGAGCAGTTCTTC
NA	TRBV7-9	TRBJ2-3	once	CASSLTGLDTQYF	TGTGCCAGCAGCTTAACCGGACTAGATACGCAGTATTTT
NA	TRBV5-1	TRBJ2-7	NA	CASSLWDAAYEQYF	TGCGCCAGCAGCTTGTGGGACGCAGCCTACGAGCAGTACTTC
NA	TRBV19	TRBJ2-7	NA	CASSPNQRGWEQYF	TGTGCCAGTAGTCCCAATCAAAGGGGCTGGGAGCAGTACTTC
NA	TRBV7-9	TRBJ2-7	NA	CASQGGPYEQYF	TGTGCCAGCCAGGGGGGACCCTACGAGCAGTACTTC
NA	TRBV6-1	TRBJ2-3	NA	CATKWTGPDTQYF	TGTGCCACCAAATGGACGGGGCCAGATACGCAGTATTTT
TRBD2	TRBV28	TRBJ2-3	NA	CASSTLAGDVDTQYF	TGTGCCAGCAGTACACTAGCGGGAGACGTAGATACGCAGTATTTT
TRBD2	TRBV7-2	TRBJ2-3	NA	CASSQLAGRAQDTQYF	TGTGCCAGCAGCCAACTAGCGGGACGTGCACAAGATACGCAGTATTTT
NA	TRBV6-5	TRBJ2-7	NA	CASSYRPPPDVYEQYF	TGTGCCAGCAGTTACCGCCCTCCCCCGGACGTTTACGAGCAGTACTTC
NA	TRBV18	TRBJ2-7	once	CASSPSVDKTYEQYF	TGTGCCAGCTCACCGTCGGTCGATAAGACCTACGAGCAGTACTTC